This T cell receptor (beta chain) was captured by sequencing in a study of shared clonotypes between healthy human individuals. Germline V CDR1 and CDR2: SNHLY, FYNNEI. Trimming took 2 bases from V and 11 from J, leaving 15 bases between them. The CDR3 spans 13 residues. Clones were sequenced by immunoSEQ multiplex PCR, and TCRdb holds only the in-frame ones, with some missing. The sample yields about 2 million clones, roughly 95% seen once. On this clone itself: The antigen is undetermined.

Whole-study findings and limits: In contrast to clonotypes shared by all four donors, non-shared clonotypes had lower generation probabilities.

The clonotype comes from a man aged 18 to 29 in good health. This chain connects TRBV2 to TRBJ1-1; perhaps TRBD1 as D (5 bases). The material sequenced was naive CD4+ T cells sorted from blood. Regarding subset: CD45RA+ positively selected. The CDR3 sequence: CASSENWGPGAFF. The CDR3 bases are TGTGCCAGCAGTGAAAATTGGGGACCGGGGGCTTTCTTT. Filled out from reference TRBV2 and TRBJ1-1, the complete variable domain reads EPEVTQTPSHQVTQMGQEVILRCVPISNHLYFYWYRQILGQKVEFLVSFYNNEISEKSEIFDDQFSVERPDGSNFTLKIRSTKLEDSAMYFCASSENWGPGAFFGQGTRLTVV.